This TCR beta chain was sequenced during a study of T-cell memory formation after mild COVID-19. Turning to the study itself: Each donor largely had its own TCR clusters. Study observations and caveats: Memory sampled before infection contained some responding clones, suggesting cross-reactive memory joined.

Germline-derived CDR1 and CDR2 are SGHRS and YFSETQ. Trimming left V 0 bases short and J 5 bases short, with 12 bases between. This CDR3 spans 15 amino acids. The authors produced TCR alpha and TCR beta cDNA libraries with sample barcodes and UMIs by 5'RACE using constant-segment primers. Using its own MiXCR run on the 5' RACE reads, TCRdb lists one record per CDR3 protein. The repertoire holds fewer than 150,000 distinct CDR3 sequences, with about a sixth as singletons. About this clonotype: Its antigen is still unknown.

Sequencing was done on a sample of PBMCs or a T cell subset sorted from them (not recorded which). This chain connects TRBV5-1 to TRBJ2-1, with D possibly being TRBD2 (5 bases). The clonotype originates from a man younger than 35 who had mild COVID-19 (a few samples of this study predate the infection). Cell type and time point are not known. This chain's CDR3 is CASSLAGRTDNEQFF. For the CDR3, the DNA is TGCGCCAGCAGCTTGGCGGGAAGAACCGACAATGAGCAGTTCTTC. Drawing the rest from reference TRBV5-1 and TRBJ2-1, the complete variable domain is KAGVTQTPRYLIKTRGQQVTLSCSPISGHRSVSWYQQTPGQGLQFLFEYFSETQRNKGNFPGRFSGRQFSNSRSEMNVSTLELGDSALYLCASSLAGRTDNEQFFGPGTRLTVL.